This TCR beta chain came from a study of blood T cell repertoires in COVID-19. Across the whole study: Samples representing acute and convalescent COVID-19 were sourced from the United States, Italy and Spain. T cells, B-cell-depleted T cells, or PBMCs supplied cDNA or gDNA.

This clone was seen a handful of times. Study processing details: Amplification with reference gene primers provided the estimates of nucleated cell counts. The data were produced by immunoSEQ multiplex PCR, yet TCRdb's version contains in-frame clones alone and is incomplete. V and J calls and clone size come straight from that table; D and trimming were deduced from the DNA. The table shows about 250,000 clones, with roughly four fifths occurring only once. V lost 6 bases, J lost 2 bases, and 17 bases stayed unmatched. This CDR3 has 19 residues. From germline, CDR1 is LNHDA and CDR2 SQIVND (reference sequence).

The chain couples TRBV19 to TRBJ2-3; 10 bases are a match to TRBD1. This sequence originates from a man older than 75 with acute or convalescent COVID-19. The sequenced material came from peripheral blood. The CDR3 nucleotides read TGTGCCAGTAGCCCCCTCGGCCGGGACAGGGGACCATTCACAGATACGCAGTATTTT. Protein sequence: CASSPLGRDRGPFTDTQYF.